These T cell receptor beta chains were read from a single sample in a study of blood T cell repertoires in COVID-19. TCRdb's table, derived via immunoSEQ multiplex PCR, lists solely in-frame clones and lacks some. Here the sample spans a few hundred thousand clones, around 84% being singletons. Sequenced: peripheral blood. These receptors were collected from a human donor with acute or convalescent COVID-19. The donor label of this sample is uncertain. The CDR3 runs from the conserved cysteine through the conserved F or W. The D gene is left open where the match is weak.

CDR3aa	d_gene	v_gene	j_gene
CASSDGGGGSNQPQHF	-	TRBV6-1	TRBJ1-5
CASSLWWREGDNEQFF	TRBD2	TRBV13	TRBJ2-1
CASSQDTRGDPNEGGYTF	-	TRBV14	TRBJ1-2
CASSLGATAQPGGYTF	-	TRBV7-2	TRBJ1-2
CASSLGSGGTLHHEQYF	TRBD2	TRBV5-1	TRBJ2-7
CASRGLLLNEAFF	-	TRBV25-1	TRBJ1-1
CATSSGKQETQYF	TRBD2	TRBV6-5	TRBJ2-5
CASSLVQGYGYTF	-	TRBV7-9	TRBJ1-2
CASRLEGRWATEAFF	-	TRBV2	TRBJ1-1
CASSLGQSFTEAFF	-	TRBV5-1	TRBJ1-1
CASSGGTGGQPQHF	TRBD1	TRBV2	TRBJ1-5
CASSEQTNTEAFF	-	TRBV10-1	TRBJ1-1
CASSLFEGTADSPLHF	TRBD1	TRBV5-1	TRBJ1-6
CASTRLAGGSNTGELFF	TRBD2	TRBV2	TRBJ2-2
CASRPGQGRDTGELFF	TRBD1	TRBV11-1	TRBJ2-2
CATSSHRDRVSGYTF	TRBD1	TRBV15	TRBJ1-2